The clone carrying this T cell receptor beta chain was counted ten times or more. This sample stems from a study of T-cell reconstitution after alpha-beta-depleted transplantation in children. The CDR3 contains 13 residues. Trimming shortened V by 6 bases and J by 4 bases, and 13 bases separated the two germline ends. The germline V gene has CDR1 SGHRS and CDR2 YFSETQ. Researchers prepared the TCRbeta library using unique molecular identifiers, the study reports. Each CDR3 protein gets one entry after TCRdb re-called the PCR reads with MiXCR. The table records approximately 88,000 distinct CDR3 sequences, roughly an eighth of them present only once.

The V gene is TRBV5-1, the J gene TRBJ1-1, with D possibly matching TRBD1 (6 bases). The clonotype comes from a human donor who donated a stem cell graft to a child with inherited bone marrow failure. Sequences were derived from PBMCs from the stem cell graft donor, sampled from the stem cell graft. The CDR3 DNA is TGCGCCAGCAAGGGGGACGTTCGCACTGAAGCTTTCTTT. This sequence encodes CASKGDVRTEAFF.